A selection of T cell receptor beta chains follows, all from one sample in a study of shared clonotypes between healthy human individuals. The protocol was immunoSEQ multiplex PCR, while the TCRdb copy is restricted to in-frame clones and leaves out a portion. The sample contains about 600,000 clones, roughly 72% of which appear only once. Sample: PBMCs. The receptors come from a woman between 40 and 55 years old in good health. Some clones in this sample may be carry-over from other donors' samples. Both conserved end residues are part of each CDR3. Each record gives: V gene, D gene, clone size, J gene, CDR3 protein, CDR3 DNA. D genes are given only for firm matches. The listing skips clone size in some rows; elsewhere it reads once, few, many or a size class.

v_call: TRBV6-1; d_call: TRBD1; clone_size: NA; j_call: TRBJ2-3; cdr3_aa: CASTLGTGDTDTQYF; cdr3_nt: TGTGCCAGCACCCTGGGGACAGGGGATACAGATACGCAGTATTTT
v_call: TRBV30; d_call: NA; clone_size: once; j_call: TRBJ1-1; cdr3_aa: CAWSLWGGEAFF; cdr3_nt: TGTGCCTGGAGTCTGTGGGGGGGTGAAGCTTTCTTT
v_call: TRBV28; d_call: TRBD2; clone_size: NA; j_call: TRBJ2-2; cdr3_aa: CASSLDRTSGRYTGELFF; cdr3_nt: TGTGCCAGCAGTTTAGACCGGACTAGCGGGAGGTATACCGGGGAGCTGTTTTTT
v_call: TRBV5-1; d_call: TRBD2; clone_size: once; j_call: TRBJ2-5; cdr3_aa: CASESVGGGGETQYF; cdr3_nt: TGCGCCAGCGAATCGGTGGGCGGCGGGGGAGAGACCCAGTACTTC
v_call: TRBV5-6; d_call: NA; clone_size: few; j_call: TRBJ2-6; cdr3_aa: CASSLGASGANVLTF; cdr3_nt: TGTGCCAGCAGCTTGGGGGCCTCTGGGGCCAACGTCCTGACTTTC
v_call: TRBV19; d_call: TRBD1; clone_size: NA; j_call: TRBJ2-7; cdr3_aa: CASSTHARTGAPYEQYF; cdr3_nt: TGTGCCAGTAGTACTCACGCCCGGACAGGGGCCCCCTACGAGCAGTACTTC
v_call: TRBV19; d_call: NA; clone_size: NA; j_call: TRBJ1-1; cdr3_aa: CASSAQGAVAEAFF; cdr3_nt: TGTGCCAGTAGTGCACAGGGCGCGGTCGCTGAAGCTTTCTTT
v_call: TRBV7-8; d_call: NA; clone_size: once; j_call: TRBJ2-1; cdr3_aa: CASSLVSRGNEQFF; cdr3_nt: TGTGCCAGCAGCTTAGTTTCCAGGGGTAATGAGCAGTTCTTC
v_call: TRBV7-3; d_call: TRBD1; clone_size: NA; j_call: TRBJ2-3; cdr3_aa: CASSPRQGGLDTQYF; cdr3_nt: TGTGCCAGCAGCCCGAGACAGGGCGGGTTGGATACGCAGTATTTT
v_call: TRBV28; d_call: NA; clone_size: NA; j_call: TRBJ1-1; cdr3_aa: CASRLLNTEAFF; cdr3_nt: TGTGCCAGCCGGCTGCTGAACACTGAAGCTTTCTTT
v_call: TRBV19; d_call: NA; clone_size: NA; j_call: TRBJ2-7; cdr3_aa: CASSIPGASGSYEQYF; cdr3_nt: TGTGCCAGTAGTATCCCAGGGGCTAGCGGCTCCTACGAGCAGTACTTC
v_call: TRBV4-2; d_call: NA; clone_size: few; j_call: TRBJ2-2; cdr3_aa: CASSKGALGRDTGELFF; cdr3_nt: TGTGCCAGCAGCAAGGGGGCTTTGGGGAGGGACACCGGGGAGCTGTTTTTT
v_call: TRBV27; d_call: TRBD2; clone_size: NA; j_call: TRBJ2-2; cdr3_aa: CASSFTTSGTGELFF; cdr3_nt: TGTGCCAGCAGTTTCACGACTAGCGGCACCGGGGAGCTGTTTTTT
v_call: TRBV29-1; d_call: NA; clone_size: NA; j_call: TRBJ1-5; cdr3_aa: CSVVVQNNQPQHF; cdr3_nt: TGCAGCGTTGTCGTACAGAACAATCAGCCCCAGCATTTT
v_call: TRBV4-3; d_call: NA; clone_size: NA; j_call: TRBJ2-7; cdr3_aa: CASSHQVTYEQYF; cdr3_nt: TGCGCCAGCAGCCACCAGGTAACCTACGAGCAGTACTTC
v_call: TRBV7-2; d_call: NA; clone_size: NA; j_call: TRBJ2-7; cdr3_aa: CASSLSEGASGRPEQYF; cdr3_nt: TGTGCCAGCAGCTTATCCGAGGGGGCTAGCGGGCGGCCGGAGCAGTACTTC
v_call: TRBV10-2; d_call: TRBD2; clone_size: NA; j_call: TRBJ2-5; cdr3_aa: CASNPGLAGQETQYF; cdr3_nt: TGCGCCAGCAATCCGGGACTAGCGGGCCAAGAGACCCAGTACTTC
v_call: TRBV5-6; d_call: TRBD1; clone_size: NA; j_call: TRBJ2-7; cdr3_aa: CASSLGQGSYEQYF; cdr3_nt: TGTGCCAGCAGCTTGGGACAGGGTTCCTACGAGCAGTACTTC